What follows are 22 T cell receptor beta chains derived from one specimen sequenced in a study of OX40 agonist ivuxolimab in advanced cancers. Some clones are missing from TCRdb's copy, which holds only in-frame ones; the method was immunoSEQ multiplex PCR. The data show about 82,000 clones, about nine tenths seen once. The source was CD4+ or CD8+ T cells sorted from blood, collected in a trial of the OX40 agonist ivuxolimab. The receptors shown here come from an adult with an advanced solid tumor such as melanoma, head and neck, liver or kidney cancer.

The chain has TRBV27 and TRBJ1-2, with 9 bases fitting TRBD1. Germline V gives CDR1 MNHEY, CDR2 SMNVEV (reference sequence). This CDR3 spans 15 amino acids. The ends lost 4 bases at V and 4 bases at J; junction bases unmatched: 7. The CDR3 loop is CASSSGTGRLYGYTF. The CDR3 coding sequence is TGTGCCAGCAGTTCAGGGACAGGGAGGCTCTATGGCTACACCTTC.

The rearrangement joins TRBV10-3 to TRBJ2-7; TRBD2 aligns across 10 bases. Germline loops: CDR1 ENHRY, CDR2 SYGVKD. CDR3 length: 16 amino acids. J gave up 5 bases and V 3 bases, and 10 bases lay outside the gene matches. In DNA form, the CDR3 reads TGTGCCATCAGTGACCTAGCGGGAGAACACCTGGACGAGCAGTACTTC. This sequence encodes CAISDLAGEHLDEQYF.

The rearrangement joins TRBV27 to TRBJ2-7; 10 bases agree with TRBD1. J gave up 1 base and V 6 bases, and 6 bases lay outside the gene matches. This CDR3 has 15 residues. Germline V gene lookup returns CDR1 MNHEY and CDR2 SMNVEV (reference sequence). DNA of the CDR3: TGTGCCAGCAGGGTGACAGGGGGCGGATCCTACGAGCAGTACTTC. As protein: CASRVTGGGSYEQYF.

The CDR3 DNA sequence: TGTGCCAGCACCGAAACAGGGACGAACACTGAAGCTTTCTTT. Translating gives CASTETGTNTEAFF. This chain joins TRBV6-6 and TRBJ1-1; D is possibly TRBD1 (6 bases). Trimming removed 7 bases from V and 1 base from J, with 13 bases in between. CDR1 is MNHNY and CDR2 is SVGAGI in the germline V gene (reference sequence). This CDR3 region has 14 residues.

J is TRBJ2-7 and V is TRBV4-1; D remains unclear. Trimming took off 3 bases at V and 3 bases at J, with 6 bases between the two ends. Per the germline V gene, CDR1 is MGHRA and CDR2 is YSYEKL. The CDR3 extends over 12 amino acids. The CDR3 DNA sequence: TGCGCCAGCAGCCACGGTGACTACGAGCAGTACTTC. It yields the protein CASSHGDYEQYF.

The rearrangement uses TRBV7-9 and TRBJ2-7; 10 positions match TRBD1. The V gene end was trimmed by 5 bases and the J gene end by 6 bases; junction bases not matched to a gene: 4. CDR3 size: 13 residues. Germline lookup yields CDR1 SEHNR and CDR2 FQNEAQ (reference sequence). The CDR3 DNA reads TGTGCCAGCAGCGGGACAGGGGCAGGCGAGCAGTACTTC. Its translation: CASSGTGAGEQYF.

CDR3 coding DNA: TGTGCCAGTAATGACGGGGCCCTCTTCTACGAGCAGTACTTC. It codes for CASNDGALFYEQYF. The chain has TRBV19 and TRBJ2-5, with D perhaps assigned TRBD1 or TRBD2 (5 bases each). The J call may be wrong; the DNA end is better matched by TRBJ2-7. The CDR3 is made up of 14 amino acids. Germline lookup yields CDR1 LNHDA and CDR2 SQIVND (reference sequence).

This chain uses TRBV25-1 with TRBJ2-7, with D possibly being TRBD1 or TRBD2 (5 bases each). The V end was cut by 6 bases, the J end by 6 bases, with 21 bases between. The CDR3 is 15 residues long. Germline V gene data show CDR1 as MGHDK and CDR2 as SYGVNS. CDR3 coding DNA: TGTGCCAGCAGCCCTCGCGGTGCCCAAGGGACCGAGCAGTACTTC. It yields the protein CASSPRGAQGTEQYF.

The rearrangement uses TRBV7-6 and TRBJ2-3; D is uncertain. Germline V gives CDR1 SGHVS, CDR2 FNYEAQ. V shed 4 bases and J shed 3 bases, with 14 bases lying between them. The CDR3 is made up of 15 amino acids. The CDR3 protein is CASSSSTVSTDTQYF. The CDR3 DNA reads as TGTGCCAGCAGCTCATCCACGGTCTCAACAGATACGCAGTATTTT.

The chain joins TRBV2 to TRBJ2-5, with 12 bases lining up with TRBD2. With the DNA end fitting TRBJ2-7 better, the J assignment may be wrong. The CDR3 is 17 residues long. Germline CDR1 reads SNHLY; CDR2 reads FYNNEI. The CDR3, as DNA: TGTGCCAGCACCGTACTAGCGGGAGGTAGGGGGGCCTACGAGCAGTACTTC. Its translation: CASTVLAGGRGAYEQYF.

Note on this clone: The same CDR3 can be traced to other DNA sequences in this sample. The gene calls are TRBV6-6 and TRBJ2-3, with D possibly matching TRBD2 (6 bases). CDR1 is MNHNY, CDR2 SVGAGI, per germline (reference sequence). V gave up 2 bases and J gave up 1 base, with 10 bases separating them. The CDR3 sequence is 15 residues long. CDR3 sequence (DNA): TGTGCCAGCAGTTACACGGGAGTTCGCACAGATACGCAGTATTTT. Translation: CASSYTGVRTDTQYF.

The chain is built from TRBV29-1 and TRBJ2-7, with TRBD2 identical over 10 bases. V lost 6 bases and J lost 5; bases outside the gene matches: 4. Germline V lookup: CDR1 SQVTM, CDR2 ANQGSEA. The CDR3 is made up of 12 amino acids. The CDR3 reads CSVSGTSDEQYF. The CDR3 coding sequence is TGCAGCGTCTCCGGGACTAGCGACGAGCAGTACTTC.

This clone has just one count. The genes are TRBV11-3 and TRBJ2-2, with 7 bases aligning to TRBD2. The CDR3 sequence is 14 residues long. Germline values: CDR1 SGHNT, CDR2 YENEEA. V lost 0 bases and J lost 6; bases outside the gene matches: 1. The CDR3 sequence: CASSLEGLAGELFF. The CDR3 DNA reads TGTGCCAGCAGCTTAGAAGGACTAGCCGGGGAGCTGTTTTTT.

The chain couples TRBV6-1 to TRBJ1-1; 10 nucleotides align to TRBD1. Germline-derived CDR1 and CDR2 are MNHNS and SASEGT. The CDR3 has 15 residues. V shed 6 bases, J shed 4 bases, and the junction held 8 bases outside the gene matches. Written as DNA, the CDR3 is TGTGCCAGCAGACCGGGGGACAGGGGAGGCACTGAAGCTTTCTTT. Residues: CASRPGDRGGTEAFF.

The gene calls are TRBV23-1 and TRBJ2-2; D call uncertain. TRBV23-1 is labeled an ORF, and its function is uncertain. Trimming took off 3 bases at V and 5 bases at J, with 22 bases between the two ends. The CDR3 runs 18 residues. CDR3 sequence: CASSHRVCPLTSTGELFF. The CDR3 nucleotides read TGCGCCAGCAGTCATAGGGTTTGCCCGCTCACCTCAACCGGGGAGCTGTTTTTT.

The gene calls are TRBV30 and TRBJ2-7; TRBD2 agrees at 14 bases. The CDR3 spans 16 residues. After removal of 4 bases from V and 3 bases from J, the junction contained 8 bases not matched to a gene. Germline V gives CDR1 GTSNPN, CDR2 SVGIG (reference sequence). CDR3 bases: TGTGCCTGGACCTCCGGGACTAGCGGGAGACTCTACGAGCAGTACTTC. Translating gives CAWTSGTSGRLYEQYF.

The chain recombines TRBV6-1 with TRBJ2-3; 7 bases are shared with TRBD1. The germline gives CDR1 MNHNS, CDR2 SASEGT. Trimming cost V 10 bases and J 1 base; bases outside gene matches: 11. The CDR3 is made up of 15 amino acids. In nucleotides, the CDR3 is TGTGCCACCACGACAGGGATTTTTCGCACAGATACGCAGTATTTT. Its translation is CATTTGIFRTDTQYF.

The V gene is TRBV11-2, the J gene TRBJ2-7; D is undetermined. The germline V gene has CDR1 SGHAT and CDR2 FQNNGV. This CDR3 is 13 amino acids long. The V end was cut by 1 base, the J end by 4 bases, with 8 bases between. The CDR3 nucleotides are TGTGCCAGCAGCTTAGGGGTTAAGTACGAGCAGTACTTC. This codes for CASSLGVKYEQYF.

This clone was picked up one time. The rearrangement joins TRBV7-9 to TRBJ2-7; no clear D gene. The germline gives CDR1 SEHNR, CDR2 FQNEAQ (reference sequence). Trimming cost V 1 base and J 5 bases, with 9 bases left between them. The CDR3 has 13 residues. The CDR3 DNA reads as TGTGCCAGCAGCTTAGGACTGGCCCACGAGCAGTACTTC. Translating gives CASSLGLAHEQYF.

The CDR3 sequence is CASSEGRTYEQYF. The CDR3 region has the DNA TGTGCCAGTAGCGAAGGACGGACCTACGAGCAGTACTTC. The rearrangement uses TRBV19 and TRBJ2-5; D not resolved. TRBJ2-7 explains the end of the DNA better; the J call may be wrong. CDR3 length: 13 residues. Germline loops: CDR1 LNHDA, CDR2 SQIVND (reference sequence).

V gene TRBV6-6 combines with J gene TRBJ2-7; D is unresolved. Trimming shortened V by 4 bases and J by 6 bases, and 10 bases separated the two germline ends. This CDR3 comprises 12 residues. Per germline, CDR1 MNHNY and CDR2 SVGAGI (reference sequence). CDR3 residues: CASSSPFREQYF. CDR3 nucleotides: TGTGCCAGCAGTTCCCCCTTTCGCGAGCAGTACTTC.

The chain has TRBV5-1 and TRBJ2-3, with 8 bases identical to TRBD1. CDR1 is SGHRS, CDR2 YFSETQ, per germline. Trimming removed 4 bases from V and 11 bases from J; junction bases left unmatched: 6. The CDR3 is 12 amino acids. Written as DNA, the CDR3 is TGCGCCAGCAGCATAGGACAGGGAAGGCAGTATTTT. Translating it yields CASSIGQGRQYF.